Sequencing of this TCR beta chain was carried out in a study of T cell responses to AZD1222 COVID-19 vaccine. Germline values: CDR1 MDHEN, CDR2 SYDVKM. The CDR3 covers 16 residues. The J segment lost 3 bases and the V segment lost 1 base, leaving 8 bases of the junction unmatched. Regarding this clone: Its specificity is not known.

Sequenced by immunoSEQ multiplex PCR; TCRdb stores in-frame clones only, minus some. The sample consists of roughly 120,000 clones, roughly 92% of them appearing once. The study's findings and limits: After the peak T cell response, and only then, were repertoires sampled.

The J gene is TRBJ2-7, the V gene TRBV28, with 8 bases fitting TRBD1. This material consisted of peripheral blood, taken 28 days after the second AZD1222 dose. The TCR sequence derives from an adult who received the AZD1222 COVID-19 vaccine. Here the CDR3 DNA reads TGTGCCAGCAGTTTATTCATCAGGGGGCAAAGCTACGAGCAGTACTTC. Its protein is CASSLFIRGQSYEQYF.